These T cell receptor beta chains were read from a single sample in a study of blood T cell repertoires in COVID-19. The table came from immunoSEQ multiplex PCR; TCRdb's copy has only in-frame clones and leaves some out. The sample has about 34,000 clones, around 85% seen once; the top ten hold just over 3%. Sequencing input: peripheral blood. The receptors originated from an older man with COVID-19, enrolled during active disease. The CDR3 runs from the conserved cysteine through the conserved F or W. Each record gives: D gene, V gene, CDR3 protein. A D gene is named only where the DNA matches it firmly.

>.|TRBV7-3
CASSIGSQNTQYF
>.|TRBV18
CASTDRWTAEAFF
>.|TRBV7-9
CASSPGAGARDIQYF
>TRBD1|TRBV7-2
CASRQDRENYGYTF
>.|TRBV7-2
CASSPPLGRGPYEQYF
>.|TRBV11-1
CASSLEPEGNYEQYF
>TRBD1|TRBV3-1/TRBV3-2
CASSRTGGTEAFF
>.|TRBV18
CASSPPGRGSGNTIYF
>TRBD1|TRBV4-1
CASSRDRGLGGYTF
>TRBD1|TRBV3-1/TRBV3-2
CASSLGTAGGGYTF
>.|TRBV28
CASSLVVHNEQFF
>TRBD1|TRBV27
CASSSTGNGYTF
>.|TRBV6-1
CASSESLSGDGYTF
>.|TRBV6-6
CASSYPGQINTEAFF
>.|TRBV5-4
CASSSHGTFYNEQFF
>.|TRBV6-6
CASRTASAQPQHF
>TRBD1|TRBV5-4
CASSPDRGHSPLHF
>TRBD2|TRBV27
CASINLWSSGSTGSTDTQYF